Listed below are T cell receptor beta chains from one sample, sequenced in a study of blood T cell repertoires in COVID-19. The table came from immunoSEQ multiplex PCR; TCRdb's copy has only in-frame clones and leaves some out. Counted here are about 80,000 clones, approximately 80% occurring once; the ten biggest clones make up around 15%. Sequencing input: peripheral blood. The receptors were sampled from an elderly woman with acute or convalescent COVID-19. Each CDR3 is given without its conserved first and last residue. The order of the fields is V gene, J gene, CDR3 protein.

V: TRBV19
J: TRBJ2-6
CDR3: ASTRGFGANVLT

V: TRBV6-5
J: TRBJ2-7
CDR3: ATRTSGEHEQY

V: TRBV2
J: TRBJ1-5
CDR3: ASSEALRHRRIPNQPQH

V: TRBV5-5
J: TRBJ1-5
CDR3: ASNFIEGSNQPQH

V: TRBV2
J: TRBJ2-7
CDR3: ASRSPDRGPYEQY

V: TRBV4-2
J: TRBJ1-2
CDR3: ASSQPGTGENYGYT

V: TRBV2
J: TRBJ2-3
CDR3: ASRASFPRDYNTDTQY

V: TRBV2
J: TRBJ1-1
CDR3: ASSEFRPSEGEAF

V: TRBV5-4
J: TRBJ2-6
CDR3: ASSLDLAGGSGANVLT

V: TRBV30
J: TRBJ2-7
CDR3: AATGDASYEQY

V: TRBV7-9
J: TRBJ1-1
CDR3: ASSLAIPGTEAF

V: TRBV19
J: TRBJ1-1
CDR3: ASRWTAYESNTEAF

V: TRBV7-7
J: TRBJ2-5
CDR3: ASSLGTGVRGETQY

V: TRBV11-2
J: TRBJ2-3
CDR3: ASSLAGELNTDTQY

V: TRBV18
J: TRBJ1-2
CDR3: ASSPLDRGGLRNGYT

V: TRBV4-1
J: TRBJ1-3
CDR3: ASSPGQGATGNTIY

V: TRBV19
J: TRBJ1-2
CDR3: ASRDGESLFGYT

V: TRBV5-1
J: TRBJ2-7
CDR3: ASSSPGLAAMREY

V: TRBV5-6
J: TRBJ1-3
CDR3: ASSLGTGNTIY

V: TRBV6-5
J: TRBJ1-2
CDR3: ASSYGGTDGYT

V: TRBV6-4
J: TRBJ1-2
CDR3: ASSDTRRQGSNYGYT

V: TRBV11-3
J: TRBJ1-6
CDR3: ASSLVSVNSPLH

V: TRBV19
J: TRBJ1-1
CDR3: ASSTFEGGNTEAF

V: TRBV6-5
J: TRBJ2-1
CDR3: ASSHGTSEYNEQF

V: TRBV13
J: TRBJ2-7
CDR3: ASSLVLTGTYEQY

V: TRBV19
J: TRBJ2-7
CDR3: ASTPRREEGSEQY

V: TRBV19
J: TRBJ1-1
CDR3: ASSMTGNTEAF